Below, one TCR beta chain is given with its context. This CDR3 spans 15 amino acids. Trimming took 0 bases from V and 10 from J, leaving 13 bases between them. Germline CDR1 SGHTA, CDR2 FQGNSA. The data were obtained in a study of control samples from healthy donors and cancer patients. Repertoires were generated with immunoSEQ multiplex PCR, while TCRdb's copy carries only in-frame clones and drops some. This table has tens of thousands of clones, 85% to 95% appearing once. This clonotype was obtained from a middle-aged woman with head and neck cancer. The sequencing sample was made of PBMCs. The chain is built from TRBV7-2 and TRBJ1-6; D call uncertain. CDR3 loop: CASSLALGVRSPLHF. The CDR3 DNA reads TGTGCCAGCAGCTTAGCCCTTGGGGTTAGATCACCCCTCCACTTT.